This T cell receptor (beta chain) was sequenced during a study of T cell responses to AZD1222 COVID-19 vaccine. Findings of the study overall: Donor demographics were predominantly white British with a female majority; clonal diversity may be underestimated. Sampling that yielded the repertoires occurred only after the peak T cell response.

As to this clone: Its antigen is as yet unknown.

The germline V gene has CDR1 MDHEN and CDR2 SYDVKM. With V trimmed by 5 bases and J by 4 bases, 15 bases remained unmatched. The CDR3 runs 18 residues. Profiling relied on immunoSEQ multiplex PCR, and the TCRdb table lists in-frame clones only, not all of them. There are some 96,000 clones in the sample; roughly 90% occur only once, and about 2.9% lies in the top ten. The source of this sequence is an adult in good health. Specimen: peripheral blood, collected on day 0 of AZD1222 vaccination. The chain joins TRBV28 to TRBJ2-3; 10 bases match TRBD1. The CDR3 protein is CASSPPFGTGVRADTQYF. As DNA, the CDR3 is TGTGCCAGCAGTCCGCCGTTTGGGACAGGGGTTCGGGCAGATACGCAGTATTTT.